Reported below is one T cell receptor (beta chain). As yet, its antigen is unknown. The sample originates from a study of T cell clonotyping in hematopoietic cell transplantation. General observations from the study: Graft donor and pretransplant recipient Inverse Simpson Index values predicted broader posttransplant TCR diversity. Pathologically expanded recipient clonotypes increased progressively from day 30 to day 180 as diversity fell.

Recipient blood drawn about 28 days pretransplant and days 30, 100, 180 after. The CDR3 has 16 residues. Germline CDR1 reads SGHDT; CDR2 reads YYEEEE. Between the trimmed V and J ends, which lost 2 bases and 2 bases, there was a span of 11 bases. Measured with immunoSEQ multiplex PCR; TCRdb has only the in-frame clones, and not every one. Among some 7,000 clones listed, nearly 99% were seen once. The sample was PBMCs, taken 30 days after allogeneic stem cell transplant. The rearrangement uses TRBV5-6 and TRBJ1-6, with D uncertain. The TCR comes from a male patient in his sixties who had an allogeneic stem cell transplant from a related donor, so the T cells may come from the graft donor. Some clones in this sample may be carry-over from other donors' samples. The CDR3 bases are TGTGCCAGCAGCTTAGAGGAGATGGCCTATAATTCACCCCTCCACTTT. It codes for CASSLEEMAYNSPLHF.